The 28 T cell receptor beta chains presented below share a single source sample, sequenced in a study of molecular identifiers for immune sequencing clone quantification. TCRdb processed the PCR reads anew with MiXCR; each CDR3 protein has one entry. The sample includes over 85,000 distinct CDR3 sequences, roughly 25% of them seen just once. Input material: naive CD8+ T cells from blood, with Jurkat cell RNA spiked in. Sample subset: FACS-sorted CD8+CD4-CCR7+CD45RA+ naive T cells. The receptors derive from a human donor in good health. Some libraries in this study had Jurkat cell RNA spiked in.

Concerning this clonotype: This could be a read error, since a much larger clone is one nucleotide away. The chain carries TRBV30 and TRBJ2-3, with D possibly being TRBD1 or TRBD2 (5 bases each). Per the germline V gene, CDR1 is GTSNPN and CDR2 is SVGIG (reference sequence). The CDR3 totals 13 residues. The CDR3 reads CARSVLGADTQYF. CDR3 nucleotides: TGTGCCAGGAGTGTACTAGGGGCAGATACGCAGTATTTT.

This clonotype was seen repeatedly, ten times or more. The chain joins TRBV27 to TRBJ2-3; no clear D gene. Trimming cost V 1 base and J 1 base, with 6 bases left between them. This CDR3 comprises 14 residues. The germline V gene has CDR1 MNHEY and CDR2 SMNVEV (reference sequence). The CDR3: CASSLYRGTDTQYF. The DNA for the CDR3 is TGTGCCAGCAGTTTATATCGGGGCACAGATACGCAGTATTTT.

A remark on this clonotype: A much larger clone is a single base away; this may be a read error. The CDR3 sequence: CSARIEGTSTADTQYF. The CDR3 DNA is TGCAGTGCTAGAATCGAGGGGACCTCGACCGCAGATACGCAGTATTTT. The V and J genes are TRBV20-1 and TRBJ2-3; either TRBD1 or TRBD2 may fit D (5 bases each). The CDR3 runs 16 residues. Trimming took off 2 bases at V and 4 bases at J, with 19 bases between the two ends. Germline V gives CDR1 DFQATT, CDR2 SNEGSKA (reference sequence).

This clonotype was seen ten or more times. The V call is TRBV7-9, the J call TRBJ2-2; D uncertain. The length of the CDR3 is 16 residues. V gave up 2 bases and J gave up 7 bases, with 17 bases separating them. Germline V CDR1 and CDR2: SEHNR, FQNEAQ (reference sequence). Here the CDR3 DNA reads TGTGCCAGCAGCTTACCTACGGCCGGCTACGGCGGGGAGCTGTTTTTT. Translation: CASSLPTAGYGGELFF.

This clonotype was observed many times. This rearrangement joins TRBV29-1 to TRBJ2-7; a possible D gene is TRBD1 (5 bases). The CDR3 length is 12 residues. The V end lost 3 bases, the J end lost 3 bases, and 9 bases lay between the germline ends. The germline CDR1 and CDR2 sequences are SQVTM and ANQGSEA. CDR3 in amino acids: CSVEDKHYEQYF. The CDR3 coding sequence is TGCAGCGTTGAGGACAAGCACTACGAGCAGTACTTC.

This clonotype was observed a few times. The rearrangement links TRBV6-2 or TRBV6-3 to TRBJ1-5, with D tentatively TRBD1 (5 bases). This CDR3 comprises 16 residues. The V gene's germline CDR1 is MNHEY and CDR2 SVGEGT. V was cut by 4 bases and J by 7 bases, with 20 bases left in between. The CDR3 nucleotides read TGTGCCAGCAGTTCTAGGCAGGGCGTCAAAATACAGCCCCAGCATTTT. Translation gives CASSSRQGVKIQPQHF.

At least ten counts were recorded for this clonotype. The CDR3 region has the DNA TGTGCCAGCAGCTTAGGGGGTGGATCTGAAGCTTTCTTT. Translating it yields CASSLGGGSEAFF. V usage is TRBV7-2 and J usage is TRBJ1-1; no definite D call. Germline CDR1 SGHTA, CDR2 FQGNSA. The length of the CDR3 is 13 residues. The germline V and J ends were trimmed by 1 base and 6 bases, with 9 bases remaining between them.

In its sample, this clonotype was seen many times. This sequence joins TRBV6-2 or TRBV6-3 and TRBJ2-7; 7 bases align to TRBD2. This CDR3 is 13 amino acids long. Germline assignment: CDR1 MNHEY and CDR2 SVGEGT. The junction had 7 bases not matched to a gene; V was cut back by 6 bases and J by 5 bases. CDR3 in amino acids: CASSLRGRDEQYF. The CDR3 DNA reads as TGTGCCAGCAGCCTACGGGGGAGGGACGAGCAGTACTTC.

The V call is TRBV9, the J call TRBJ1-6; the D gene is possibly TRBD1 (5 bases). CDR3 length equals 14 residues. Trimming stripped 4 bases from V and 5 bases from J, with 10 bases between. CDR1 SGDLS and CDR2 YYNGEE come from the germline V gene. The CDR3 spells CASSPATDNSPLHF. In DNA, the CDR3 is TGTGCCAGCAGCCCCGCGACAGATAATTCACCCCTCCACTTT.

Note on this clonotype: A read error may account for a junction end that differs from germline. The chain has TRBV29-1 and TRBJ2-1; the match to TRBD2 covers 7 bases. This CDR3 has 13 amino acids. Germline CDR1 SQVTM, CDR2 ANQGSEA. CDR3 DNA sequence: TGCAGCTTCACTAGCGTCTCCTACAATGAGCAGGTCTTC. It translates to CSFTSVSYNEQVF.

Many counts were recorded for this clonotype. The chain carries TRBV14 and TRBJ2-2; D ambiguous. The V gene's germline CDR1 is SGHDN and CDR2 FVKESK. The V gene lost 1 base and the J gene lost 2 bases, with 5 bases spanning the gap. The CDR3 is made up of 14 amino acids. For the CDR3, the DNA is TGTGCCAGCAGCCAAGTTTCAAACACCGGGGAGCTGTTTTTT. It yields the protein CASSQVSNTGELFF.

Note on this clonotype: One end of the junction varies from germline; a read error may be responsible. V gene TRBV19 combines with J gene TRBJ2-5; no definite D call. The germline gives CDR1 LNHDA, CDR2 SQIVND (reference sequence). The CDR3 has 11 amino acids. The CDR3 coding sequence is TGTGCCAGTAGAATAGGAGAGACCCAGTACTTC. Its protein product is CASRIGETQYF. The full variable domain, with the rest looked up from reference TRBV19 and TRBJ2-5, is DGGITQSPKYLFRKEGQNVTLSCEQNLNHDAMYWYRQDPGQGLRLIYYSQIVNDFQKGDIAEGYSVSREKKESFPLTVTSAQKNPTAFYLCASRIGETQYFGPGTRLLVL.

V usage is TRBV4-2 and J usage is TRBJ1-4; the D gene is possibly TRBD1 (5 bases). Trimming shortened V by 1 base and J by 8 bases, and 17 bases separated the two germline ends. CDR1 and CDR2 from the germline V gene are LGHNA and YNFKEQ. There are 16 residues in the CDR3. The CDR3 DNA is TGTGCCAGCAGCCAAGTTGTGGGGCAGTATGAAGAAAAACTGTTTTTT. This codes for CASSQVVGQYEEKLFF.

The J gene is TRBJ2-2, the V gene TRBV7-8; 10 bases line up with TRBD1. V was pared by 7 bases and J by 3 bases, with 23 bases of the junction left unmatched. The CDR3 is 21 amino acids. The V gene's germline CDR1 is SGHVS and CDR2 FQNEAQ. CDR3 coding DNA: TGTGCCAGCAATCCGTTAATTCCGGACAGGGGGACGAATAAGGACACCGGGGAGCTGTTTTTT. Translating gives CASNPLIPDRGTNKDTGELFF.

The chain joins TRBV14 to TRBJ2-3; maybe TRBD2 (5 bases). V lost 3 bases and J lost 0, with 10 bases in between. Looked up from germline, CDR1 is SGHDN and CDR2 is FVKESK. The length of the CDR3 is 15 residues. CDR3 coding DNA: TGTGCCAGCAGCCAGTGTAGCGCTAGCACAGATACGCAGTATTTT. Its translation is CASSQCSASTDTQYF.

The chain employs TRBV24-1 and TRBJ2-5, with D perhaps TRBD1 (5 bases). CDR3 length equals 13 residues. V lost 9 bases and J lost 0, with 10 bases in between. Germline CDR1 is KGHDR and CDR2 is SFDVKD. The CDR3 protein is CATQDRHQETQYF. The CDR3 region has the DNA TGTGCCACCCAAGACAGACACCAAGAGACCCAGTACTTC.

Concerning this clonotype: This may be a read error, as it is one base from a much larger clone. The gene calls are TRBV6-2 or TRBV6-3 and TRBJ2-3; TRBD2 agrees at 10 bases. In germline, CDR1 is MNHEY, CDR2 SVGEGT. The CDR3 loop spans 15 amino acids. Here the CDR3 DNA reads TGTGCCAGCAGGACCGGACTAGCGGACACAGATACGCAGTGTTTT. Its translation is CASRTGLADTDTQCF.

This clonotype has ten or more counts. The V call is TRBV13, the J call TRBJ2-5, with 9 nucleotides matching TRBD2. From germline, CDR1 is PRHDT and CDR2 FYEKMQ (reference sequence). With 1 base clipped from V and 3 bases from J, the junction kept 6 bases outside the gene matches. This CDR3 contains 16 residues. CDR3 coding DNA: TGTGCCAGCAGCTTAGAGACTAGCGGAGCCAAAGAGACCCAGTACTTC. It codes for CASSLETSGAKETQYF.

This clonotype was seen only a few times. CDR3 DNA sequence: TGTGCCAGCAGTTTAACTTCACCCCGGGAGCAGTACTTC. Residues: CASSLTSPREQYF. The chain combines TRBV12-3 or TRBV12-4 with TRBJ2-7; D ambiguous. This CDR3 is built from 13 residues. The ends were cut back, 2 bases at V and 7 bases at J, with 12 bases in the middle.

The table lists this clonotype with many counts. The chain combines TRBV19 with TRBJ1-5, with a possible D match to TRBD1 (6 bases). Germline assignment: CDR1 LNHDA and CDR2 SQIVND (reference sequence). There are 15 residues in the CDR3. The V end was cut by 2 bases, the J end by 1 base, with 9 bases between. CDR3 DNA sequence: TGTGCCAGTAGTATATATGGACAGAGCAATCAGCCCCAGCATTTT. Translating gives CASSIYGQSNQPQHF.

With regard to this clonotype: This may arise from a read error, as a much more abundant clone is one base away. The chain couples TRBV2 to TRBJ2-3; D unresolved. The CDR3 consists of 12 residues. Germline V lookup: CDR1 SNHLY, CDR2 FYNNEI. Here the CDR3 DNA reads TGTGCCAGCATTGGCAGTACAGATGCGCAGTATTTT. It translates to CASIGSTDAQYF. Full variable domain (rest looked up from reference TRBV2 and TRBJ2-3): EPEVTQTPSHQVTQMGQEVILRCVPISNHLYFYWYRQILGQKVEFLVSFYNNEISEKSEIFDDQFSVERPDGSNFTLKIRSTKLEDSAMYFCASIGSTDAQYFGPGTRLTVL.

Turning to this clonotype: Being one base from a much bigger clone, this may be a read error. The chain employs TRBV4-3 and TRBJ2-5; a possible D gene is TRBD1 (6 bases). The CDR3 has 14 amino acids. The ends were cut back, 1 base at V and 5 bases at J, with 11 bases in the middle. CDR1 is LGHNA and CDR2 is YSLEER in the germline V gene. CDR3: CASSQGRRGETQYF. The CDR3 bases are TGCGCCAGCAGCCAAGGTCGCAGGGGTGAGACCCAGTACTTC.

Notes on this clonotype: Without the conserved terminal phenylalanine or tryptophan, this CDR3 likely stems from a read error. V usage is TRBV3-1 and J usage is TRBJ2-7, with D possibly matching TRBD1 (5 bases). Deletions cut 3 bases from V and 3 bases from J, with 9 bases between. Per the germline V gene, CDR1 is LGHDT and CDR2 is YNNKEL (reference sequence). The CDR3 length is 13 residues. This CDR3 reads CASSQRQHYEQYS. The CDR3 nucleotides read TGTGCCAGCAGCCAGAGACAGCACTACGAGCAGTACTCC.

CDR3 protein: CASSQLRGGQYYGYTF. As DNA, the CDR3 is TGTGCCAGCAGCCAACTCCGCGGAGGACAGTACTATGGCTACACCTTC. The gene calls are TRBV14 and TRBJ1-2; weak D call: TRBD1 (6 bases). CDR1 is SGHDN, CDR2 FVKESK, per germline. The CDR3 totals 16 residues. V was shortened by 2 bases and J by 3 bases, with 16 bases between the two germline ends.

As to this clonotype: A read error may be the cause here, since a much bigger clone is one base away. CDR3 region: CASSAGQCPDTQYF. CDR3 nucleotides: TGTGCCAGCAGCGCCGGACAGTGCCCAGATACGCAGTATTTT. The gene calls are TRBV7-6 and TRBJ2-3, with D perhaps TRBD1 (6 bases). Trimming removed 5 bases from V and 4 bases from J, with 13 bases in between. This CDR3 has 14 residues. Germline values: CDR1 SGHVS, CDR2 FNYEAQ.

This clonotype showed up just a few times. The CDR3 coding sequence is TGTGCCATCAAGACGAGCGGAACCTACAATGAGCAGTTCTTC. Protein product: CAIKTSGTYNEQFF. This chain joins TRBV10-3 and TRBJ2-1; possibly TRBD2 for D (5 bases). The CDR3 is 14 residues long. The V end lost 7 bases, the J end lost 2 bases, and 12 bases lay between the germline ends. Germline-derived CDR1 and CDR2 are ENHRY and SYGVKD.

This clonotype has at least ten counts. V and J are TRBV5-4 and TRBJ2-3; maybe TRBD2 (5 bases). V was pared by 4 bases and J by 1 base, with 13 bases between. Germline V lookup: CDR1 SGHNT, CDR2 YYREEE (reference sequence). The CDR3 runs to 15 residues. CDR3 region: CASSPGISGTDTQYF. The CDR3 coding sequence is TGTGCCAGCAGCCCCGGGATTTCCGGCACAGATACGCAGTATTTT.

The genes are TRBV19 and TRBJ2-2; unclear D gene. The length of the CDR3 is 13 residues. Germline CDR1 LNHDA, CDR2 SQIVND (reference sequence). V was cut by 2 bases and J by 3 bases, with 4 bases left in between. The CDR3 region is CASSIMDTGELFF. The CDR3 DNA reads TGTGCCAGTAGTATAATGGACACCGGGGAGCTGTTTTTT. The full variable domain, rest sourced from reference TRBV19 and TRBJ2-2, is DGGITQSPKYLFRKEGQNVTLSCEQNLNHDAMYWYRQDPGQGLRLIYYSQIVNDFQKGDIAEGYSVSREKKESFPLTVTSAQKNPTAFYLCASSIMDTGELFFGEGSRLTVL.